A single sample is the source of the 9 T cell receptor beta chains below, sequenced in a study of cytomegalovirus exposure and HLA in healthy donors. This PCR relied on a set of 60 Vbeta primers and 13 Jbeta primers. This table comes from immunoSEQ multiplex PCR, and its TCRdb copy is limited to in-frame clones, with some not included. The sample has some 140,000 clones, 70% to 85% seen once. The sequenced material came from PBMCs. Receptors originate from a man aged 40-55 years in good health and CMV-seropositive.

V is TRBV27 and J is TRBJ1-4, with TRBD1 as a possible D gene (6 bases). Germline loops: CDR1 MNHEY, CDR2 SMNVEV (reference sequence). CDR3 length equals 15 residues. V dropped 7 bases and J dropped 3 bases, with 15 bases sitting between them. This CDR3 is CASIHGGRANEKLFF. DNA for the CDR3: TGTGCCAGCATTCATGGGGGCCGGGCTAATGAAAAACTGTTTTTT.

This clone was detected a few times. The rearrangement uses TRBV2 and TRBJ2-5, with D perhaps matching TRBD1 (6 bases). Trimming pared 6 bases from V and 0 bases from J, leaving 11 bases between. The length of the CDR3 is 14 residues. The V gene's germline CDR1 is SNHLY and CDR2 FYNNEI. The CDR3 region has the DNA TGTGCCAGCAGAGCCGGGACAAACCAAGAGACCCAGTACTTC. It translates to CASRAGTNQETQYF.

The rearrangement joins TRBV10-3 to TRBJ2-5; 8 bases fit TRBD1. V lost 6 bases and J lost 2; bases outside the gene matches: 5. CDR1 and CDR2 (germline): ENHRY, SYGVKD. This CDR3 is 14 amino acids long. The CDR3 nucleotides are TGTGCCATCAGCAATAACAGGGGGCAAGAGACCCAGTACTTC. It yields the protein CAISNNRGQETQYF.

Concerning this clone itself: The CDR3 end shows no conserved phenylalanine or tryptophan, and so a read error is likely. This chain joins TRBV27 and TRBJ2-2; D is unclear. There are 12 residues in the CDR3. Per germline, CDR1 MNHEY and CDR2 SMNVEV (reference sequence). V lost 3 bases to trimming and J lost 7 bases, with 6 bases between them. This chain's CDR3 is CASSLGYGELFS. DNA for the CDR3: TGTGCCAGCAGTTTGGGCTACGGGGAGCTGTTTTCT.

This chain links TRBV7-8 with TRBJ2-7; TRBD1 matches 11 bases. V lost 4 bases to trimming and J lost 3 bases; unmatched junction nucleotides: 14. The V gene's germline CDR1 is SGHVS and CDR2 FQNEAQ. The CDR3 runs to 18 residues. CDR3 loop: CASSYAKTTGTGGYEQYF. The CDR3 DNA is TGTGCCAGCAGCTATGCCAAAACAACCGGGACAGGGGGCTACGAGCAGTACTTC.

The rearrangement joins TRBV21-1 to TRBJ1-2; the table's D gene call, TRBD1, was not cross checked with the DNA. TRBV21-1 is flagged as a pseudogene. CDR3 size: 15 residues. The CDR3 DNA reads as TGTGCCAGCAGCAAAGGGTCAGGGGGCCGGGATGGCTACACCTTC. It yields the protein CASSKGSGGRDGYTF.

This clone is a singleton in its sample. The V and J genes are TRBV27 and TRBJ2-7; 9 bases are shared with TRBD1. Germline CDR1 reads MNHEY; CDR2 reads SMNVEV (reference sequence). After removal of 6 bases from V and 1 base from J, the junction contained 10 bases not matched to a gene. This CDR3 contains 16 residues. The CDR3 reads CASSPLVGTGSYEQYF. CDR3 coding DNA: TGTGCCAGCAGCCCACTTGTCGGGACAGGGTCCTACGAGCAGTACTTC.

This clone qualifies as medium-sized. V gene TRBV7-8 combines with J gene TRBJ1-5; the D gene is possibly TRBD1 (5 bases). V gave up 5 bases and J gave up 3 bases, with 14 bases separating them. CDR1 is SGHVS and CDR2 is FQNEAQ in the germline V gene. This CDR3 has 15 amino acids. The CDR3 nucleotides are TGTGCCAGCAGCCTCTGGGGGGAGGCCAATCAGCCCCAGCATTTT. Residues: CASSLWGEANQPQHF.

This sequence joins TRBV18 and TRBJ2-3, with TRBD2 as a possible D gene (6 bases). This CDR3 has 15 amino acids. Germline V gene lookup returns CDR1 KGHSH and CDR2 LQKENI. V was clipped by 3 bases and J by 1 base, with 11 bases between them. Here the CDR3 reads CASSPQSGRTDTQYF. DNA for the CDR3: TGTGCCAGCTCACCGCAGAGCGGGCGCACAGATACGCAGTATTTT.